Sequencing of this T cell receptor (beta chain) was carried out in a study of T cells in Graves' hyperthyroidism and ophthalmopathy. Amplified TCR beta CDR3 regions came from RNA transcripts. TCR CDR3 regions were first amplified by RT-PCR with HTBI primers. TCRdb recomputed calls from the multiplex PCR reads with MiXCR, one row per CDR3 protein. The profile shows about 700,000 distinct CDR3 sequences, roughly 15% of them singletons. V was clipped by 2 bases and J by 11 bases, with 1 base between them. The germline V gene has CDR1 WSHSY and CDR2 SAAADI. The CDR3 totals 8 residues. This chain connects TRBV10-2 to TRBJ2-7; no clear D gene. This TCR was recovered from a woman aged 18 to 35 with Graves' hyperthyroidism. Input material: blood. The CDR3 nucleotides read TGCGCCAGCAGTGAGGAGTACTTC. Its translation: CASSEEYF.